The clone carrying this T cell receptor (beta chain) was counted ten times or more. Its antigen remains unknown. The CDR3 spans 14 residues. V lost 3 bases to trimming and J lost 5 bases, with 16 bases between them. Germline values: CDR1 DFQATT, CDR2 SNEGSKA (reference sequence). This sample is drawn from a study of Graves' ophthalmopathy and Graves' hyperthyroidism. Study results and limitations: Ophthalmopathy progression was predicted with about 67% sensitivity and 72% to 75% specificity.

PBMCs had their origin in fresh peripheral blood (roughly 10 ml). RNA served as the template for amplifying TCR beta CDR3 regions. The first round was an RT-PCR with HTBI primers, and the second round was a multiplex PCR. TCRdb recomputed calls from the multiplex PCR reads with MiXCR, one row per CDR3 protein. The sample contains approximately 330,000 distinct CDR3 sequences, roughly 15% of which appear only once. The chain combines TRBV20-1 with TRBJ2-5; D may match TRBD1 or TRBD2 (5 bases each). Sample: peripheral blood. This sequence was found in an adult man with Graves' ophthalmopathy. The CDR3 DNA follows: TGCAGTGCTAGGGGGACCTCCTCTAGGGAGACCCAGTACTTC. Encoded protein: CSARGTSSRETQYF.